This T cell receptor beta chain was recovered during a study of early T cells in non-severe SARS-CoV-2 infection. Study observations and caveats: Anti-spike CD8 responses were favored by VDJdb matching, which missed private and CD4 specificities.

The CDR3 loop spans 13 amino acids. The V gene end was trimmed by 4 bases and the J gene end by 8 bases; junction bases not matched to a gene: 6. The germline CDR1 and CDR2 sequences are SGHRS and YFSETQ. Tagging with unique molecular identifiers was applied to individual cDNA molecules. TCRdb recomputed calls from the 5' RACE reads with MiXCR, one row per CDR3 protein. The sample includes around 61,000 distinct CDR3 sequences, 10% to 15% seen only once; the top ten take around 2.8%. Regarding this clonotype: Antigen: not known.

This receptor was taken from an adult who was a healthcare worker with PCR-confirmed SARS-CoV-2 infection or an uninfected control (not recorded which). The sample taken for sequencing was whole blood. This chain uses TRBV5-1 with TRBJ1-2, with TRBD1 matching over 9 bases. CDR3 sequence (DNA): TGCGCCAGCAGCAGGGACAGGGCCGAAGGCTACACCTTC. This gives the protein CASSRDRAEGYTF.